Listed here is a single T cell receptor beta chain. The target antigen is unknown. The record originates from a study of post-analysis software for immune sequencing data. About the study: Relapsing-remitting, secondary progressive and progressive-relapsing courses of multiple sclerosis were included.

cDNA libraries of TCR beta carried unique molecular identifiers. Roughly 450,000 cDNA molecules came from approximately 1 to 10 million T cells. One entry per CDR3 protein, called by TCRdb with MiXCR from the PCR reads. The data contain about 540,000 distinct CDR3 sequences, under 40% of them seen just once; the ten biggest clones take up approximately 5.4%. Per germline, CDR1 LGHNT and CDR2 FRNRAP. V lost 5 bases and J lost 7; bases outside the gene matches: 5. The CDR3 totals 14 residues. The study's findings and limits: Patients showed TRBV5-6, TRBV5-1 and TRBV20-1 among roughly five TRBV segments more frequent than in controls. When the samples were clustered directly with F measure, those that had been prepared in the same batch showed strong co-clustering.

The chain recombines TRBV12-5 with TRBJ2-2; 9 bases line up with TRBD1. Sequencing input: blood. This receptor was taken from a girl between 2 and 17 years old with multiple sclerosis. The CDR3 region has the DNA TGTGCTAGTGGTCTCGGGACAGGGTTCGGGGAGCTGTTTTTT. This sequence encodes CASGLGTGFGELFF.